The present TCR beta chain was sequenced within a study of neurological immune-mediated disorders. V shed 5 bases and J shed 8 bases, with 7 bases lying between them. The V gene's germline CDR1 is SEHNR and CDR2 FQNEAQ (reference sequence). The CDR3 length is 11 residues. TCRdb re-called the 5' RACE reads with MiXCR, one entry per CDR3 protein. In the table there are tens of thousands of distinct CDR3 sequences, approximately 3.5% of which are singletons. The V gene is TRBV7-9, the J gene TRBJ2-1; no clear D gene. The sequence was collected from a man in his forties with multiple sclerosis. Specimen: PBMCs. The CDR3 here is CASSTLDEQFF. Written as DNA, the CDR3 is TGTGCCAGCAGCACCTTGGATGAGCAGTTCTTC.